Below are 3 T cell receptor beta chains sequenced from a single sample in a study of cytomegalovirus exposure and HLA in healthy donors. Both 60 Vbeta primers and 13 Jbeta primers went into the PCR. Produced via immunoSEQ multiplex PCR; TCRdb's table is partial and in-frame only. The sample yields 81,000 or so clones, less than 65% seen once. What was sequenced was PBMCs. Every receptor here comes from a woman aged 25 to 39 in good health and CMV-seropositive.

This clone was observed once. The chain couples TRBV7-2 to TRBJ1-1; no firm D call. The CDR3 spans 13 residues. The germline V gene has CDR1 SGHTA and CDR2 FQGNSA. V lost 2 bases and J lost 2, with 6 bases in between. The CDR3 region has the DNA TGTGCCAGCAGCTTATACATAAACACTGAAGCTTTCTTT. It is translated as CASSLYINTEAFF.

The chain links TRBV11-1 to TRBJ1-1, with a tentative D call TRBD1 (5 bases). CDR3 length equals 15 residues. CDR1 and CDR2 from the germline V gene are SGHAT and FQDESV (reference sequence). V lost 2 bases, J lost 7 bases, and 17 bases lay in between. The CDR3 protein is CASSLQGLPGGEAFF. The CDR3 DNA follows: TGTGCCAGCAGCTTACAGGGCCTCCCGGGCGGTGAAGCTTTCTTT.

The V gene is TRBV6-1, the J gene TRBJ1-6; possibly TRBD1 for D (6 bases). The CDR3 sequence is 18 residues long. Trimming shortened V by 3 bases and J by 1 base, and 16 bases separated the two germline ends. CDR1 is MNHNS, CDR2 SASEGT, per germline. The CDR3 nucleotides read TGTGCCAGCAGTGAGAGGGTCCGCAGGGGATCCTATAATTCACCCCTCCACTTT. Its translation: CASSERVRRGSYNSPLHF.